This T cell receptor (beta chain) was profiled in a study of blood T cell repertoires in COVID-19. Donors in Cohort 3 counted as recovered after two negative PCRs, clearance, or symptom resolution. CDR1 is SEHNR and CDR2 is FQNEAQ in the germline V gene (reference sequence). V trimming: 5 bases; J trimming: 4 bases; junction bases outside the gene matches: 10. The CDR3 spans 15 residues. Data came from immunoSEQ multiplex PCR; TCRdb stores just in-frame clones and leaves some out. The data show approximately 290,000 clones, approximately 83% seen once. The chain has TRBV7-9 and TRBJ1-1; 7 bases match TRBD1. Sequencing used PBMCs or T cells enriched from blood (not recorded which). The TCR originated in a woman aged 25 to 45 who had recovered from COVID-19. The CDR3 protein is CASSVIQGFVTEAFF. The CDR3 DNA sequence: TGTGCCAGCAGCGTCATACAGGGGTTCGTCACTGAAGCTTTCTTT.